These 11 T cell receptor beta chains were all obtained from the same sample, sequenced in a study of cytotoxic CD8 clonotypes in ibrutinib-treated CLL. Assay used: immunoSEQ multiplex PCR; TCRdb lists only in-frame clones, some missing. The sample consists of about 300,000 clones, roughly three quarters of them appearing once. The material was PBMCs, obtained at disease progression, from a patient treated with ibrutinib. The receptors were sampled from a human donor with chronic lymphocytic leukemia.

The J gene is TRBJ2-1, the V gene TRBV2, with 8 bases aligning to TRBD2. This CDR3 has 15 residues. Germline V lookup: CDR1 SNHLY, CDR2 FYNNEI. V shed 6 bases and J 3 bases; nucleotides not matched to a gene: 7. The CDR3 coding sequence is TGTGCCAGCAGCGATATAGCGGGACGCTACAATGAGCAGTTCTTC. It is translated as CASSDIAGRYNEQFF.

This chain uses TRBV4-1 with TRBJ2-1, with 14 positions matching TRBD2. Looked up from germline, CDR1 is MGHRA and CDR2 is YSYEKL. The length of the CDR3 is 21 residues. Trimming took 3 bases from V and 4 from J; bases not matched to a gene: 17. The DNA for the CDR3 is TGCGCCAGCAGCCATAAGAGTGCGACTAGCGGGAGGGCCCCGAGATACAATGAGCAGTTCTTC. This codes for CASSHKSATSGRAPRYNEQFF.

This chain connects TRBV7-9 to TRBJ2-1; D is perhaps TRBD2 (6 bases). CDR3 length: 12 amino acids. The V end was cut by 5 bases, the J end by 5 bases, with 7 bases between. Germline V gene lookup returns CDR1 SEHNR and CDR2 FQNEAQ (reference sequence). The CDR3 loop is CASSRTNNEQFF. The CDR3 bases are TGTGCCAGCAGCCGGACTAACAATGAGCAGTTCTTC. Combining the CDR3 with reference TRBV7-9 and TRBJ2-1 gives the whole variable domain DTGVSQNPRHKITKRGQNVTFRCDPISEHNRLYWYRQTLGQGPEFLTYFQNEAQLEKSRLLSDRFSAERPKGSFSTLEIQRTEQGDSAMYLCASSRTNNEQFFGPGTRLTVL.

V is TRBV5-1 and J is TRBJ1-4; the match to TRBD1 covers 10 bases. The CDR3 contains 16 residues. Per the germline V gene, CDR1 is SGHRS and CDR2 is YFSETQ. V lost 0 bases to trimming and J lost 7 bases; unmatched junction nucleotides: 6. CDR3 residues: CASSLGMTGGGEKLFF. The DNA of the CDR3 is TGCGCCAGCAGCTTGGGGATGACAGGGGGCGGTGAAAAACTGTTTTTT.

The rearrangement links TRBV5-5 to TRBJ2-2, with TRBD1 as a possible D gene (5 bases). CDR3 size: 16 residues. CDR1 and CDR2 (germline): SGHKS, YYEKEE (reference sequence). V was trimmed by 3 bases and J by 4 bases, leaving 16 bases between them. CDR3 nucleotides: TGTGCCAGCAGCTCGCACAGGAAAAAGGGCACCGGGGAGCTGTTTTTT. Translated, it gives CASSSHRKKGTGELFF. The whole variable domain, remainder taken from reference TRBV5-5 and TRBJ2-2, is DAGVTQSPTHLIKTRGQQVTLRCSPISGHKSVSWYQQVLGQGPQFIFQYYEKEERGRGNFPDRFSARQFPNYSSELNVNALLLGDSALYLCASSSHRKKGTGELFFGEGSRLTVL.

CDR3 nucleotide sequence: TGCGCCAGCAGCCCCCCAGACAGGGGGGACTCCTACGAGCAGTACTTC. Amino acids: CASSPPDRGDSYEQYF. This chain links TRBV5-1 with TRBJ2-7, with 9 bases matching TRBD1. Trimming removed 4 bases from V and 0 bases from J; junction bases left unmatched: 8. Per the germline V gene, CDR1 is SGHRS and CDR2 is YFSETQ. This CDR3 is built from 16 residues.

The chain is built from TRBV7-6 and TRBJ2-7, with 9 positions matching TRBD2. CDR1 and CDR2 (germline): SGHVS, FNYEAQ. Trimming cost V 5 bases and J 1 base; bases outside gene matches: 6. The CDR3 has 15 residues. This CDR3 reads CASSLTSGSSYEQYF. CDR3 bases: TGTGCCAGCAGCCTAACTAGCGGGTCTTCCTACGAGCAGTACTTC.

The chain is built from TRBV29-1 and TRBJ2-5; tentatively, D is TRBD2 (5 bases). Per germline, CDR1 SQVTM and CDR2 ANQGSEA. The CDR3 spans 13 residues. V was trimmed by 7 bases and J by 8 bases, leaving 20 bases between them. For the CDR3, the DNA is TGCAGCGCCCCCTCCGGGGTTGATGGCACCCAGTACTTC. Protein product: CSAPSGVDGTQYF. The whole variable domain, filled in from reference TRBV29-1 and TRBJ2-5, reads SAVISQKPSRDICQRGTSLTIQCQVDSQVTMMFWYRQQPGQSLTLIATANQGSEATYESGFVIDKFPISRPNLTFSTLTVSNMSPEDSSIYLCSAPSGVDGTQYFGPGTRLLVL.

The rearrangement uses TRBV4-1 and TRBJ1-2, with 7 positions matching TRBD1. The V and J ends lost 0 bases and 3 bases, in that order; junction bases with no gene match: 10. CDR3 length: 17 amino acids. Germline CDR1 reads MGHRA; CDR2 reads YSYEKL. The CDR3 loop is CASSQDGLYRGDYGYTF. In DNA, the CDR3 is TGCGCCAGCAGCCAAGATGGTCTTTACAGGGGAGACTATGGCTACACCTTC.

This clone was seen only a few times. The chain joins TRBV27 to TRBJ2-7, with D hard to call. There are 13 residues in the CDR3. The germline V gene has CDR1 MNHEY and CDR2 SMNVEV (reference sequence). V lost 5 bases to trimming and J lost 2 bases, with 10 bases between them. CDR3 sequence: CASSPVRAYEQYF. CDR3 in DNA: TGTGCCAGCAGTCCCGTCCGAGCCTACGAGCAGTACTTC.

This chain uses TRBV19 with TRBJ2-6; D gene unclear. Per germline, CDR1 LNHDA and CDR2 SQIVND (reference sequence). V was trimmed by 10 bases and J by 4 bases, leaving 8 bases between them. CDR3 length: 12 amino acids. CDR3 in amino acids: CATGPGANVLTF. In nucleotides, the CDR3 is TGTGCCACCGGTCCGGGGGCCAACGTCCTGACTTTC.